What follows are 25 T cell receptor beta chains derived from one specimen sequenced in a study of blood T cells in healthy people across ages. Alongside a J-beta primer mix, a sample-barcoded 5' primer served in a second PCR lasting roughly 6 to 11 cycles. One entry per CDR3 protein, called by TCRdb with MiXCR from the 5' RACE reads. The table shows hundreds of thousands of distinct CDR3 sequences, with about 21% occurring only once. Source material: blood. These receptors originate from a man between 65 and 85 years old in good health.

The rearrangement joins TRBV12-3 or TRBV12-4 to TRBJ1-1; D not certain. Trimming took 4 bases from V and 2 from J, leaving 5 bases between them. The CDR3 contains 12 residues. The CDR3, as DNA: TGTGCCAGCAGTTGGGTTAACACTGAAGCTTTCTTT. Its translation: CASSWVNTEAFF.

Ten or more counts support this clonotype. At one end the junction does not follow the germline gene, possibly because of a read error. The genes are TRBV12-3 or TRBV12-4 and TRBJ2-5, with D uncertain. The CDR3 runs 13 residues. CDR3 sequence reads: CASSLGPQETQYF. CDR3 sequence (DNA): TGTGCCAGCAGCTTAGGGCCCCAAGAGACCCAGTACTTC.

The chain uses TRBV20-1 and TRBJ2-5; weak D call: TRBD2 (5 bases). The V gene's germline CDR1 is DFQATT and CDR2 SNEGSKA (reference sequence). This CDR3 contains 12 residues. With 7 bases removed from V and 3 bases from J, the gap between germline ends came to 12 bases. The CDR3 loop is CSDRGLEETQYF. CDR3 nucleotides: TGCAGTGATCGAGGGCTGGAAGAGACCCAGTACTTC.

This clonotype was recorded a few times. The DNA of the CDR3 is TGTGCCAGCAGTAGAAGACAGGACGGGGCTGAAGCTTTCTTT. It is translated as CASSRRQDGAEAFF. V is TRBV12-3 or TRBV12-4 and J is TRBJ1-1; a possible D gene is TRBD1 (6 bases). V shed 5 bases and J shed 6 bases, with 16 bases lying between them. The CDR3 totals 14 residues.

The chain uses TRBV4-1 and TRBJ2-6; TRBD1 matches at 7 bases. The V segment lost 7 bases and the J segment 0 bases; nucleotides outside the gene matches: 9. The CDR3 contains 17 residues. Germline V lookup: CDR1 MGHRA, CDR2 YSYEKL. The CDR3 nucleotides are TGCGCCAGCAAGTCCTCGACAGGGTACTCTGGGGCCAACGTCCTGACTTTC. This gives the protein CASKSSTGYSGANVLTF.

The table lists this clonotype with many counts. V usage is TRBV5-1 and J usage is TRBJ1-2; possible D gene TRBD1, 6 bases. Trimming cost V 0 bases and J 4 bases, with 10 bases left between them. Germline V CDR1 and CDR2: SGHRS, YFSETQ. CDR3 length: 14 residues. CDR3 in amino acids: CASSLDRVGYGYTF. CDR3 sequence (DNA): TGCGCCAGCAGCTTGGACAGGGTCGGCTATGGCTACACCTTC.

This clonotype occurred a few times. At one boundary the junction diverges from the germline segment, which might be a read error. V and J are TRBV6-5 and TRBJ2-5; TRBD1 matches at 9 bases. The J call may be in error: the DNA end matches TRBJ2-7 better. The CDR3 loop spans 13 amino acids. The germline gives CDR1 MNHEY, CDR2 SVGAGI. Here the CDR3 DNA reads TGTACCAGCCGGACAGGGGCAGCCTACGAGCAGTACTTC. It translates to CTSRTGAAYEQYF.

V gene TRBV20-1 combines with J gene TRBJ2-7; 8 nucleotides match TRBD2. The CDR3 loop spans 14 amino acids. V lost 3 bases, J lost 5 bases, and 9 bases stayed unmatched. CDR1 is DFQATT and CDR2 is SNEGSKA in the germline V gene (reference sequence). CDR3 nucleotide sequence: TGCAGTGCTAGTTCTGGACTAGCTATCCACGAGCAGTACTTC. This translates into CSASSGLAIHEQYF.

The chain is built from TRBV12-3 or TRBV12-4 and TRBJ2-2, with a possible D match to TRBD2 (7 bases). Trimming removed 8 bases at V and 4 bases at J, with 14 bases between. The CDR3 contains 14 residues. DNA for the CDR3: TGTGCCAGCGGGGGGGCAGGGACCACCGGGGAGCTGTTTTTT. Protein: CASGGAGTTGELFF.

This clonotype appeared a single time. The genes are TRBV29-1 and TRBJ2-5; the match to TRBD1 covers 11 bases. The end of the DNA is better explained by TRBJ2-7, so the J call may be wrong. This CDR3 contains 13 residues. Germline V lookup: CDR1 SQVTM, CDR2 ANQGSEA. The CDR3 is CSAYRDRGYEQYF. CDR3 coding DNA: TGCAGCGCCTACCGGGACAGGGGGTACGAGCAGTACTTC.

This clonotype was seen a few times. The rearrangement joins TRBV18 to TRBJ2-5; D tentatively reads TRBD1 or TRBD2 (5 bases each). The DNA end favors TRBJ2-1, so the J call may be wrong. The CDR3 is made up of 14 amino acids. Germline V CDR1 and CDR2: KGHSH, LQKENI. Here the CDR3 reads CASSPGRSGNEQFF. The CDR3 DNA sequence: TGTGCCAGCTCACCGGGACGATCAGGGAATGAGCAGTTCTTC.

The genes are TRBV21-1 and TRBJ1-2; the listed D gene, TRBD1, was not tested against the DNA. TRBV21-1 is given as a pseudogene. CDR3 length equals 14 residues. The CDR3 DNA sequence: TGTGCCAGCAACAATAGACAGGGGGCGTGTGGCTACACCTTC. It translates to CASNNRQGACGYTF.

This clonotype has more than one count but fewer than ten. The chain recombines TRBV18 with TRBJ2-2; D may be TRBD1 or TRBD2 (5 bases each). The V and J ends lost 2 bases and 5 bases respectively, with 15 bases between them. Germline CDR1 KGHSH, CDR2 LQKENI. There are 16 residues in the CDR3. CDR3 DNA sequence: TGTGCCAGCTCACCAACACAGGCGGGTTCAACCGGGGAGCTGTTTTTT. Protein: CASSPTQAGSTGELFF.

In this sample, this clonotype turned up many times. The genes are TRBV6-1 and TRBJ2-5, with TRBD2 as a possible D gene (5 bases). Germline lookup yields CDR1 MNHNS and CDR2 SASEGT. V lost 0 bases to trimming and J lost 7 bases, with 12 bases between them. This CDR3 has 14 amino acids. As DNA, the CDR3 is TGTGCCAGCAGTGAAGCTCCCGCTCGGGGGACCCAGTACTTC. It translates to CASSEAPARGTQYF.

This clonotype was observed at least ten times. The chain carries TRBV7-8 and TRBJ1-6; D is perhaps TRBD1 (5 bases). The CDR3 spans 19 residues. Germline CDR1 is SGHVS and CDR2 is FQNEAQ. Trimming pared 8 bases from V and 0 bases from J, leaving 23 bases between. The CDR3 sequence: CASRSRDRPKGSYNSPLHF. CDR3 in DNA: TGTGCCAGCCGTAGCCGGGACCGACCCAAGGGCTCCTATAATTCACCCCTCCACTTT.

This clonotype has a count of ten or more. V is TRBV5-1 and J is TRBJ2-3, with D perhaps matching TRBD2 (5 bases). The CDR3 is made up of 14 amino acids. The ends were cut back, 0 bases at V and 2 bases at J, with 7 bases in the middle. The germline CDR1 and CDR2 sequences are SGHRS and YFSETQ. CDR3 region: CASSLAGFTDTQYF. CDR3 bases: TGCGCCAGCAGCTTGGCGGGGTTCACAGATACGCAGTATTTT.

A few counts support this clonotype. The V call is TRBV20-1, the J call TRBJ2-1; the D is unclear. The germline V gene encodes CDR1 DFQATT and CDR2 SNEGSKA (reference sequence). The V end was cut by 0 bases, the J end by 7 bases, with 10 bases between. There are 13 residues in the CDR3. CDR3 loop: CSARDVSENEQFF. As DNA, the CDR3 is TGCAGTGCTAGAGATGTGTCCGAGAATGAGCAGTTCTTC.

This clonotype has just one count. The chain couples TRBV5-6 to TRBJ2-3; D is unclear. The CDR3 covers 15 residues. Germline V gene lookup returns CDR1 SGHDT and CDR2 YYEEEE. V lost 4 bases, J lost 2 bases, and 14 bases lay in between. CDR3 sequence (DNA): TGTGCCAGCAGCCACCCTCTCCAAATCACAGATACGCAGTATTTT. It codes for CASSHPLQITDTQYF. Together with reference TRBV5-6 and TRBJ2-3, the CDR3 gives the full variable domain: DAGVTQSPTHLIKTRGQQVTLRCSPKSGHDTVSWYQQALGQGPQFIFQYYEEEERQRGNFPDRFSGHQFPNYSSELNVNALLLGDSALYLCASSHPLQITDTQYFGPGTRLTVL.

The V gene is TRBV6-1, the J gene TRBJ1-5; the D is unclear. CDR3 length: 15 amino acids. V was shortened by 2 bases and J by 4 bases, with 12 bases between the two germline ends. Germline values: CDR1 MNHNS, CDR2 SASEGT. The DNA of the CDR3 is TGTGCCAGCAGTGAATCCCCTCAGACGAATCAGCCCCAGCATTTT. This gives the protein CASSESPQTNQPQHF.

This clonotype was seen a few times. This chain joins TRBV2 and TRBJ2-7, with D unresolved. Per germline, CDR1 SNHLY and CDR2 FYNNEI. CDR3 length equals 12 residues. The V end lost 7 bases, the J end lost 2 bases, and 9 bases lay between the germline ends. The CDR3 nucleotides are TGTGCCAGCAAAAAGGAGACCTACGAGCAGTACTTC. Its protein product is CASKKETYEQYF. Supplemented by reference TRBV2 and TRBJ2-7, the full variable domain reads EPEVTQTPSHQVTQMGQEVILRCVPISNHLYFYWYRQILGQKVEFLVSFYNNEISEKSEIFDDQFSVERPDGSNFTLKIRSTKLEDSAMYFCASKKETYEQYFGPGTRLTVT.

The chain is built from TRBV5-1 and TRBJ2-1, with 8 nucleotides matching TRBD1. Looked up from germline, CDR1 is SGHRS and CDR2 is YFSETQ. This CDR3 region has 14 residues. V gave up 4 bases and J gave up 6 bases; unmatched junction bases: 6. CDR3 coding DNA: TGCGCCAGCAGCGGGGACAGGCCCCGCAATGAGCAGTTCTTC. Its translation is CASSGDRPRNEQFF.

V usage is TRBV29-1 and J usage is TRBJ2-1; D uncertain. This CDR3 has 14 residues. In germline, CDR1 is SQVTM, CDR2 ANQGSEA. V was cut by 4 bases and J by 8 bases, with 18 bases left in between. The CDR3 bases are TGCAGCGTTGTTTGGCTATTACTGGAGTATGAGCAGTTCTTC. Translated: CSVVWLLLEYEQFF.

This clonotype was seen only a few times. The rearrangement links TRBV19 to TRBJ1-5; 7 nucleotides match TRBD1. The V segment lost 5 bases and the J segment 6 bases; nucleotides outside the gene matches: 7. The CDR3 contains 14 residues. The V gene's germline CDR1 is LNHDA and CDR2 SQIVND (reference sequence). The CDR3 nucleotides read TGTGCCAGTAGTTTTGCGACAGGGAGTCAGCCCCAGCATTTT. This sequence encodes CASSFATGSQPQHF.

The CDR3, as DNA: TGCAGTGCTAGAGACCCAGGGGGCCTGAACACTGAAGCTTTCTTT. Encoded protein: CSARDPGGLNTEAFF. This rearrangement joins TRBV20-1 to TRBJ1-1; TRBD1 aligns across 8 bases. J lost 0 bases, V lost 0 bases, and 3 bases had no gene match. Germline V gene sequence: CDR1 DFQATT, CDR2 SNEGSKA (reference sequence). This CDR3 has 15 amino acids.

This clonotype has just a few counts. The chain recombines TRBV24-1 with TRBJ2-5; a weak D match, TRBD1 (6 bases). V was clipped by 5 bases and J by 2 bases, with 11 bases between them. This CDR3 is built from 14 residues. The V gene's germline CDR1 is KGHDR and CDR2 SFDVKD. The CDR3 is CATSAYQGQETQYF. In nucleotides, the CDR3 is TGTGCCACCAGTGCCTACCAGGGGCAAGAGACCCAGTACTTC.